These T cell receptor beta chains were read from a single sample in a study of vaccination and CD4 T cells after COVID-19. TCRdb re-analysed the PCR reads in MiXCR, keeping a single row per CDR3 protein. Among several thousand distinct CDR3 sequences, more than 30% were seen once, and the ten largest hold almost 25%. No antigen has been identified for these receptors. The sample taken for sequencing was CD4+ T cells from blood, cultured in vitro. The receptors derive from a human donor in good health. The CDR3 runs from the conserved cysteine through the conserved F or W. The D gene is left open where the match is weak. Not every row has a clone size; where given, it reads once, few, many or a size class.

clone_size j_call v_call d_call cdr3_nt cdr3_aa
few TRBJ1-6 TRBV7-9 TRBD1 TGTGCCAGCAGCTTAGCAGGGACAGGGGAAGGCTCACCCCTCCACTTT CASSLAGTGEGSPLHF
NA TRBJ1-1 TRBV20-1 NA TGCAGTGCTTGGGGGGCTGAAGCTTTCTTT CSAWGAEAFF
NA TRBJ2-1 TRBV2 NA TGTGCCAGCGGGGGCCCGAGCTCCTACAATGAGCAGTTCTTC CASGGPSSYNEQFF
NA TRBJ2-1 TRBV7-6 TRBD2 TGTGCCAGCAGCTTAGTGCCGGGTAGCGGGCGGAATGAGCAGTTCTTC CASSLVPGSGRNEQFF
NA TRBJ1-1 TRBV4-1 NA TGCGCCAGCAGCCAAGATTATGGAGGGAGTTGGACTGAAGCTTTCTTT CASSQDYGGSWTEAFF
NA TRBJ2-3 TRBV20-1 NA TGCAGTGCTAGGATGGGACTTTCAGCACTTAGCACAGATACGCAGTATTTT CSARMGLSALSTDTQYF
NA TRBJ2-7 TRBV30 NA TGTGCCTGGAGTTTCCTGGTATACGAGCAGTACTTC CAWSFLVYEQYF
NA TRBJ1-3 TRBV20-1 NA TGCAGTGCTAGTGAGACAGCTAACTCTGGAAACACCATATATTTT CSASETANSGNTIYF
NA TRBJ2-7 TRBV20-1 TRBD2 TGCAGTGCTAGAGGTGGACTAGCGGGGGATTCCCACATTGTGGAGCAGTACTTC CSARGGLAGDSHIVEQYF
few TRBJ1-1 TRBV6-4 NA TGTGCCAGCAGTGCATCTATGAACACTGAAGCTTTCTTT CASSASMNTEAFF
few TRBJ1-2 TRBV7-9 TRBD1 TGTGCCAGCAGCACCGGACAGGATAGAGGCTATGGCTACACCTTC CASSTGQDRGYGYTF
NA TRBJ2-3 TRBV7-9 TRBD1 TGTGCCAGCAGCTTACTTCCAGGGGGCCGGAGAGATACGCAGTATTTT CASSLLPGGRRDTQYF
medium-sized TRBJ1-5 TRBV6-5 NA TGTGCCAGCAGTTACTCGAGGAGGAATGGGTTTGGCAATCAGCCCCAGCATTTT CASSYSRRNGFGNQPQHF
few TRBJ2-6 TRBV20-1 NA TGCAGTGCTCAAACAGGGTCCTCTGGGGCCAACGTCCTGACTTTC CSAQTGSSGANVLTF
NA TRBJ2-7 TRBV6-1 NA TGTGCCAGCAGTGAAGGAACTGGGGGCAGAGGCTACGAGCAGTACTTC CASSEGTGGRGYEQYF
NA TRBJ1-6 TRBV7-3 NA TGTGCCAGCAGCTCTCAGGGATTGATCTCACCCCTCCACTTT CASSSQGLISPLHF
NA TRBJ1-1 TRBV7-2 TRBD1 TGTGCCAGCAATCGACAGGGGTGGAACACTGAAGCTTTCTTT CASNRQGWNTEAFF
few TRBJ1-2 TRBV11-2 NA TGTGCCAGCAGCTTATCTGGGATCTATGGCTACACCTTC CASSLSGIYGYTF
medium-sized TRBJ1-5 TRBV20-1 NA TGCAGTGCTAGCAGAGGGTTTGGGATCTATAGCAATCAGCCCCAGCATTTT CSASRGFGIYSNQPQHF